These 23 T cell receptor beta chains were all obtained from the same sample, sequenced in a study of shared clonotypes between healthy human individuals. The data were produced by immunoSEQ multiplex PCR, yet TCRdb's version contains in-frame clones alone and is incomplete. The table records about 2 million clones, 85% to 95% of them present only once. Terminally differentiated effector memory CD45RA+ cells were excluded by CCR7 positive selection of CD45RO-negative cells. The sample comprised naive CD8+ T cells sorted from blood. These receptors all come from a man younger than 35 in good health.

The chain is built from TRBV5-4 and TRBJ2-2; tentatively, D is TRBD2 (6 bases). The CDR3 spans 16 residues. Trimming pared 2 bases from V and 1 base from J, leaving 12 bases between. Germline-derived CDR1 and CDR2 are SGHNT and YYREEE (reference sequence). CDR3 loop: CASSFGDSGNTGELFF. In DNA, the CDR3 is TGTGCCAGCAGCTTTGGGGACTCGGGGAACACCGGGGAGCTGTTTTTT.

The chain recombines TRBV5-6 with TRBJ2-7; TRBD2 might be the D (6 bases). CDR1 and CDR2 from the germline V gene are SGHDT and YYEEEE. The V end was cut by 4 bases, the J end by 3 bases, with 14 bases between. The CDR3 has 14 amino acids. Here the CDR3 reads CASSPEGQGYEQYF. DNA of the CDR3: TGTGCCAGCAGCCCGGAGGGCCAGGGCTACGAGCAGTACTTC.

The chain has TRBV9 and TRBJ1-5, with D possibly being TRBD1 (6 bases). The V end lost 2 bases, the J end lost 3 bases, and 12 bases lay between the germline ends. Germline lookup yields CDR1 SGDLS and CDR2 YYNGEE. CDR3 length: 15 amino acids. The CDR3 DNA is TGTGCCAGCAGCGTTACGGGACATCCCAATCAGCCCCAGCATTTT. The encoded protein is CASSVTGHPNQPQHF.

V and J are TRBV2 and TRBJ2-7; D might be TRBD2 (6 bases). This CDR3 has 12 amino acids. Trimming cost V 8 bases and J 2 bases, with 10 bases left between them. Germline assignment: CDR1 SNHLY and CDR2 FYNNEI. CDR3: CASGGVPYEQYF. In nucleotides, the CDR3 is TGTGCCAGCGGAGGGGTTCCCTACGAGCAGTACTTC.

The chain has TRBV7-6 and TRBJ2-1, with a tentative D call TRBD2 (6 bases). Trimming left V 1 base short and J 10 bases short, with 14 bases between. The germline CDR1 and CDR2 sequences are SGHVS and FNYEAQ. The CDR3 sequence is 14 residues long. The CDR3 sequence: CASSLGVAAGEQFF. CDR3 DNA sequence: TGTGCCAGCAGCTTAGGTGTAGCGGCGGGGGAGCAGTTCTTC.

J is TRBJ1-3 and V is TRBV6-1; D not resolved. The V gene's germline CDR1 is MNHNS and CDR2 SASEGT. This CDR3 spans 14 amino acids. V was clipped by 7 bases and J by 0 bases, with 10 bases between them. CDR3: CASNDGASGNTIYF. In nucleotides, the CDR3 is TGTGCCAGCAATGACGGTGCCTCTGGAAACACCATATATTTT.

The chain recombines TRBV7-9 with TRBJ2-7; maybe TRBD2 (6 bases). Trimming removed 5 bases at V and 7 bases at J, with 15 bases between. The V gene's germline CDR1 is SEHNR and CDR2 FQNEAQ (reference sequence). The CDR3 contains 13 residues. The CDR3 protein is CASSPSGGWEQYF. In DNA, the CDR3 is TGTGCCAGCAGCCCTTCTGGGGGGTGGGAGCAGTACTTC.

The chain uses TRBV7-8 and TRBJ1-3; tentative D call: TRBD1 (6 bases). Deletions cut 1 base from V and 1 base from J, with 11 bases between. The CDR3 has 16 amino acids. Germline V gene data show CDR1 as SGHVS and CDR2 as FQNEAQ. The CDR3: CASSLVRGPSGNTIYF. CDR3 nucleotides: TGTGCCAGCAGCTTAGTCAGGGGTCCGTCTGGAAACACCATATATTTT.

A word on this clone: Within the sample, other DNA sequences also encode this same CDR3. V usage is TRBV7-9 and J usage is TRBJ1-5; possible D gene TRBD1, 5 bases. V was trimmed by 1 base and J by 0 bases, leaving 7 bases between them. From germline, CDR1 is SEHNR and CDR2 FQNEAQ (reference sequence). The CDR3 extends over 15 amino acids. The CDR3 reads CASSLGGYSNQPQHF. CDR3 sequence (DNA): TGTGCCAGCAGCTTAGGGGGGTATAGCAATCAGCCCCAGCATTTT.

The chain recombines TRBV30 with TRBJ2-2, with no clear D. This CDR3 contains 13 residues. Looked up from germline, CDR1 is GTSNPN and CDR2 is SVGIG (reference sequence). V was shortened by 6 bases and J by 2 bases, with 10 bases between the two germline ends. CDR3 nucleotide sequence: TGTGCCTGCCCCGACCCAAACACCGGGGAGCTGTTTTTT. As protein: CACPDPNTGELFF.

The rearrangement joins TRBV4-1 to TRBJ2-7; 8 bases match TRBD1. V lost 0 bases and J lost 7; bases outside the gene matches: 8. Germline V lookup: CDR1 MGHRA, CDR2 YSYEKL. The CDR3 consists of 15 residues. CDR3 DNA: TGCGCCAGCAGCCAAGAGACAGGGGCCCCAGTTGAGCAGTACTTC. Translation: CASSQETGAPVEQYF.

V is TRBV10-3 and J is TRBJ2-1; 9 nucleotides line up with TRBD1. Germline V gene sequence: CDR1 ENHRY, CDR2 SYGVKD. The CDR3 is made up of 14 amino acids. V lost 6 bases, J lost 4 bases, and 4 bases stayed unmatched. CDR3 sequence reads: CAISEGQGYNEQFF. Written as DNA, the CDR3 is TGTGCCATCAGCGAGGGACAGGGATACAATGAGCAGTTCTTC.

This chain links TRBV7-9 with TRBJ1-3; TRBD1 might be the D (5 bases). The germline V and J ends were trimmed by 5 bases and 0 bases, with 14 bases remaining between them. Per germline, CDR1 SEHNR and CDR2 FQNEAQ (reference sequence). The length of the CDR3 is 16 residues. CDR3 DNA sequence: TGTGCCAGCAGCGACTACGTCAGGGCCTCTGGAAACACCATATATTTT. It specifies CASSDYVRASGNTIYF.

The chain employs TRBV5-6 and TRBJ2-1, with 7 nucleotides matching TRBD1. Germline CDR1 is SGHDT and CDR2 is YYEEEE. The length of the CDR3 is 13 residues. With V trimmed by 3 bases and J by 6 bases, 3 bases remained unmatched. The CDR3 bases are TGTGCCAGCAGCTCGACAGGGAGCAATGAGCAGTTCTTC. Translating it yields CASSSTGSNEQFF.

V usage is TRBV13 and J usage is TRBJ2-1; 14 bases align to TRBD2. Germline-derived CDR1 and CDR2 are PRHDT and FYEKMQ (reference sequence). The J segment lost 2 bases and the V segment lost 5 bases, leaving 8 bases of the junction unmatched. The CDR3 is 18 residues long. The DNA for the CDR3 is TGTGCCAGCAGCCACGGGACTAGCGGGAGCCTCGCCTACAATGAGCAGTTCTTC. Translation gives CASSHGTSGSLAYNEQFF.

This chain links TRBV6-5 with TRBJ2-2, with TRBD1 matching 8 bases. This CDR3 region has 15 residues. The V gene end was trimmed by 4 bases and the J gene end by 1 base; junction bases not matched to a gene: 2. Germline lookup yields CDR1 MNHEY and CDR2 SVGAGI. In DNA form, the CDR3 reads TGTGCCAGCAGTTGGACAGGGTTGAACACCGGGGAGCTGTTTTTT. This codes for CASSWTGLNTGELFF.

About this clone: This CDR3 is also generated by other DNA sequences in the sample. This chain connects TRBV6-5 to TRBJ1-4, with D perhaps matching TRBD1 (5 bases). Germline lookup yields CDR1 MNHEY and CDR2 SVGAGI. V was trimmed by 0 bases and J by 7 bases, leaving 12 bases between them. This CDR3 contains 15 residues. CDR3 loop: CASSYSGGQGEKLFF. The CDR3 DNA sequence: TGTGCCAGCAGTTACTCAGGAGGGCAGGGTGAAAAACTGTTTTTT.

V and J are TRBV4-1 and TRBJ2-1, with D tentatively TRBD2 (6 bases). Germline CDR1 MGHRA, CDR2 YSYEKL. This CDR3 has 15 amino acids. Trimming removed 6 bases from V and 5 bases from J, with 17 bases in between. CDR3 sequence: CASRAAGSLDNEQFF. For the CDR3, the DNA is TGCGCCAGCAGGGCTGCGGGAAGTCTAGACAATGAGCAGTTCTTC.

The rearrangement joins TRBV30 to TRBJ1-1; D not resolved. The V gene lost 0 bases and the J gene lost 1 base, with 18 bases spanning the gap. This CDR3 is 17 amino acids long. Germline-derived CDR1 and CDR2 are GTSNPN and SVGIG (reference sequence). The CDR3 DNA reads as TGTGCCTGGAGTGTAATCGGATGGGAGAGTAGGAACACTGAAGCTTTCTTT. The encoded protein is CAWSVIGWESRNTEAFF.

The chain links TRBV5-1 to TRBJ2-5, with D perhaps assigned TRBD1 or TRBD2 (6 bases each). Germline values: CDR1 SGHRS, CDR2 YFSETQ. The V gene lost 0 bases and the J gene lost 5 bases, with 11 bases spanning the gap. This CDR3 region has 14 residues. The CDR3 DNA reads as TGCGCCAGCAGCTTGGAACGGGGGCGGGAGACCCAGTACTTC. Translated: CASSLERGRETQYF. The full variable domain, its missing parts supplied by reference TRBV5-1 and TRBJ2-5, is KAGVTQTPRYLIKTRGQQVTLSCSPISGHRSVSWYQQTPGQGLQFLFEYFSETQRNKGNFPGRFSGRQFSNSRSEMNVSTLELGDSALYLCASSLERGRETQYFGPGTRLLVL.

The chain joins TRBV11-1 to TRBJ2-7; D not resolved. Germline values: CDR1 SGHAT, CDR2 FQDESV (reference sequence). The CDR3 covers 18 residues. Trimming took 5 bases from V and 0 from J, leaving 23 bases between them. In DNA, the CDR3 is TGTGCCAGCAGCCCCGACGAAATACACAGCGAAAGCTCCTACGAGCAGTACTTC. Translating gives CASSPDEIHSESSYEQYF. The full variable domain, its missing parts supplied by reference TRBV11-1 and TRBJ2-7, is EAEVAQSPRYKITEKSQAVAFWCDPISGHATLYWYRQILGQGPELLVQFQDESVVDDSQLPKDRFSAERLKGVDSTLKIQPAELGDSAMYLCASSPDEIHSESSYEQYFGPGTRLTVT.

This chain links TRBV10-3 with TRBJ2-7; 11 nucleotides line up with TRBD2. After removal of 4 bases from V and 3 bases from J, the junction contained 11 bases not matched to a gene. CDR1 and CDR2 from the germline V gene are ENHRY and SYGVKD. The CDR3 is 17 amino acids. In nucleotides, the CDR3 is TGTGCCATCAGTGGTGAGTTAGCGGGAGGGACCGGCTACGAGCAGTACTTC. It specifies CAISGELAGGTGYEQYF.

This chain joins TRBV9 and TRBJ2-1; D may correspond to TRBD1 or TRBD2 (6 bases each). Germline loops: CDR1 SGDLS, CDR2 YYNGEE. The germline V and J ends were trimmed by 5 bases and 5 bases, with 17 bases remaining between them. There are 15 residues in the CDR3. CDR3 coding DNA: TGTGCCAGCAGAACCAGGAGGGGGGCAAACAATGAGCAGTTCTTC. Protein: CASRTRRGANNEQFF.